The rows below give T cell receptor beta chains drawn from one sample of a study of blood T cell repertoires in COVID-19. Clones were read by immunoSEQ multiplex PCR, and TCRdb kept only the in-frame ones, dropping some. The sample lists about 150,000 clones; about 82% were seen once. Sequencing was carried out using PBMCs or T cells enriched from blood (not recorded which). All receptors come from a woman in her 40s who had recovered from COVID-19. CDR3s include the opening cysteine and the closing phenylalanine or tryptophan. D genes are given only for firm matches. Only part of the rows carry a size: once, few, many, or a class if the clone is expanded.

size: -
J: TRBJ2-7
V: TRBV2
D: -
DNA: TGTGCCAGCAGTCTAATAGCCGGGACACCAGACGAGCAGTACTTC
CDR3: CASSLIAGTPDEQYF

size: -
J: TRBJ2-1
V: TRBV9
D: -
DNA: TGTGCCAGCAGCGGGGGAGATTATGATGAGCAGTTCTTC
CDR3: CASSGGDYDEQFF

size: -
J: TRBJ2-1
V: TRBV6-4
D: -
DNA: TGTGCCAGCAGCGAGGATCAGTGGTTCTTC
CDR3: CASSEDQWFF

size: -
J: TRBJ2-1
V: TRBV19
D: -
DNA: TGTGCCAGTAGTATAATGGCTAGCCGGAATGAGCAGTTCTTC
CDR3: CASSIMASRNEQFF

size: -
J: TRBJ2-5
V: TRBV21-1
D: -
DNA: TGTGCCAGCAGTACAGGGGGGGAAGAGACCCAGTACTTC
CDR3: CASSTGGEETQYF

size: -
J: TRBJ1-2
V: TRBV15
D: -
DNA: TGTGCCACCAGCAGCGCGGGCCCCACCCTATATGGCTACACCTTC
CDR3: CATSSAGPTLYGYTF

size: -
J: TRBJ2-6
V: TRBV24-1
D: -
DNA: TGTGCCACCAGTGATTTGCAGAGGTTCTCTGGGGCCAACGTCCTGACTTTC
CDR3: CATSDLQRFSGANVLTF

size: -
J: TRBJ1-5
V: TRBV4-1
D: -
DNA: TGCGCCAGCACCCCAACGGCAGGCACTAATCAGCCCCAGCATTTT
CDR3: CASTPTAGTNQPQHF

size: -
J: TRBJ2-7
V: TRBV5-5
D: TRBD2
DNA: TGTGCCAGCAGCTTTGGGGTAGCGGGAGGCGGCCCCTACGAGCAGTACTTC
CDR3: CASSFGVAGGGPYEQYF

size: -
J: TRBJ2-1
V: TRBV5-6
D: TRBD2
DNA: TGTGCCAGCAGCTTGACGGCTAGCGGGGGGAGGGATGAGCAGTTCTTC
CDR3: CASSLTASGGRDEQFF

size: -
J: TRBJ2-7
V: TRBV6-5
D: -
DNA: TGTGCCAGCGGGGACTTCCCCTACGAGCAGTACTTC
CDR3: CASGDFPYEQYF

size: -
J: TRBJ2-7
V: TRBV3-1/TRBV3-2
D: -
DNA: TGTGCCAGCAGCCAACTCTACGAGCAGTACTTC
CDR3: CASSQLYEQYF

size: few
J: TRBJ1-1
V: TRBV19
D: -
DNA: TGTGCCAGTAGTATTTCCCCTTCGGGAATTGAAGCTTTCTTT
CDR3: CASSISPSGIEAFF

size: once
J: TRBJ1-2
V: TRBV5-1
D: TRBD1
DNA: TGCGCCAGCAGAACAGGGGACGACTATGGCTACACCTTC
CDR3: CASRTGDDYGYTF

size: -
J: TRBJ2-3
V: TRBV24-1
D: TRBD2
DNA: TGTGCCACCACCATACCCGGGACTAGCATGTCCACAGATACGCAGTATTTT
CDR3: CATTIPGTSMSTDTQYF

size: -
J: TRBJ1-2
V: TRBV19
D: TRBD1
DNA: TGTGCCAGTATCTCCATAGGGACAGGGAACTATGGCTACACCTTC
CDR3: CASISIGTGNYGYTF

size: -
J: TRBJ1-2
V: TRBV10-3
D: -
DNA: TGTGCCATCATGGGAGGCGACTATGGCTACACCTTC
CDR3: CAIMGGDYGYTF

size: -
J: TRBJ1-5
V: TRBV2
D: TRBD1
DNA: TGTGCCAGCAGTGTTGGTGGGTGGGGACAGGGTGGAGTCCAGCCCCAGCATTTT
CDR3: CASSVGGWGQGGVQPQHF

size: -
J: TRBJ2-7
V: TRBV6-2/TRBV6-3
D: -
DNA: TGTGCCAGCAGTTACTCGTTTGGAGCTTACGAGCAGTACTTC
CDR3: CASSYSFGAYEQYF

size: -
J: TRBJ1-2
V: TRBV6-1
D: TRBD1
DNA: TGTGCCAGCAGTGACCAATCCGGGACAGACTATGGCTACACCTTC
CDR3: CASSDQSGTDYGYTF

size: -
J: TRBJ1-1
V: TRBV7-8
D: TRBD1
DNA: TGTGCCAGCAGCCTGGGACAGGGCCTTCACACGGGCACTGAAGCTTTCTTT
CDR3: CASSLGQGLHTGTEAFF

size: -
J: TRBJ2-1
V: TRBV10-1
D: TRBD2
DNA: TGCGCCAGCAGTGAGTCTAAGAGCCTAGCGGGGGGTGAGCAGTTCTTC
CDR3: CASSESKSLAGGEQFF

size: -
J: TRBJ2-3
V: TRBV15
D: -
DNA: TGTGCCACCAGCAGAGAACAGCGCACAGATACGCAGTATTTT
CDR3: CATSREQRTDTQYF

size: once
J: TRBJ1-3
V: TRBV27
D: -
DNA: TGTGCCAGCAGTCAGGGAATCTCTGGAAACACCATATATTTT
CDR3: CASSQGISGNTIYF

size: -
J: TRBJ2-3
V: TRBV29-1
D: TRBD2
DNA: TGCAGCGTTGGACTAGCGTCGAGCACAGATACGCAGTATTTT
CDR3: CSVGLASSTDTQYF

size: -
J: TRBJ1-4
V: TRBV2
D: -
DNA: TGTGCCAGCAGTGGGATTGCGGGACTGGGTAATGAAAAACTGTTTTTT
CDR3: CASSGIAGLGNEKLFF

size: -
J: TRBJ1-4
V: TRBV5-1
D: -
DNA: TGCGCCAGCAGCTTGGACAGAAATGAAAAACTGTTTTTT
CDR3: CASSLDRNEKLFF

size: -
J: TRBJ1-5
V: TRBV12-2
D: -
DNA: TGTGCAAGTCGCTTAGCTTTCGAGACAGGGGCGATTAATCAGCCCCAGCATTTT
CDR3: CASRLAFETGAINQPQHF

size: -
J: TRBJ1-2
V: TRBV29-1
D: -
DNA: TGCAGCGTTGGGGCCCCGGACAGTGGCTATGGCTACACCTTC
CDR3: CSVGAPDSGYGYTF

size: -
J: TRBJ2-5
V: TRBV5-4
D: TRBD2
DNA: TGTGCCAGCAGCCCCGATCGCGCCGGACTAGCGGTAGAGACCCAGTACTTC
CDR3: CASSPDRAGLAVETQYF

size: -
J: TRBJ2-5
V: TRBV9
D: TRBD2
DNA: TGTGCCAGCAGCGTAGGCGTACTAGCGGGAGAGAGAGAGACCCAGTACTTC
CDR3: CASSVGVLAGERETQYF

size: -
J: TRBJ1-2
V: TRBV30
D: -
DNA: TGTGCCTGGATGGCAGGGTTAGGCCTCAACTATGGCTACACCTTC
CDR3: CAWMAGLGLNYGYTF

size: -
J: TRBJ1-3
V: TRBV19
D: -
DNA: TGTGCCAGTAGTTCCAGATTGTCTGTCGGAAACACCATATATTTT
CDR3: CASSSRLSVGNTIYF

size: once
J: TRBJ1-1
V: TRBV5-5
D: TRBD1
DNA: TGTGCCAGCAGCGGGACAGCCGGGGACACTGAAGCTTTCTTT
CDR3: CASSGTAGDTEAFF

size: -
J: TRBJ1-1
V: TRBV12-3/TRBV12-4
D: -
DNA: TGTGCCAGCAGTGCGACAGGTGAAGCTTTCTTT
CDR3: CASSATGEAFF

size: once
J: TRBJ2-1
V: TRBV19
D: -
DNA: TGTGCCAGTAGTATAGAGGTCCTATCCCGCGGTCGGTTCTTC
CDR3: CASSIEVLSRGRFF

size: -
J: TRBJ2-7
V: TRBV27
D: -
DNA: TGTGCCAGCAGTTTATCGTCGGGCTACGAGCAGTACTTC
CDR3: CASSLSSGYEQYF

size: -
J: TRBJ2-3
V: TRBV7-6
D: -
DNA: TGTGCCAGCAGCTCTACCCTAGGAAGCACGCAGTATTTT
CDR3: CASSSTLGSTQYF

size: -
J: TRBJ1-5
V: TRBV27
D: -
DNA: TGTGCCAGCAGTTTATTAGGGGATGACAATCAGCCCCAGCATTTT
CDR3: CASSLLGDDNQPQHF

size: -
J: TRBJ1-2
V: TRBV3-1/TRBV3-2
D: TRBD1
DNA: TGTGCCAGCAGCCAATCCAGGGGGCAGGGCTACACCTTC
CDR3: CASSQSRGQGYTF

size: -
J: TRBJ1-5
V: TRBV18
D: TRBD1
DNA: TGTGCCAGCTCACCACTTGGACAGGGCGATGGCAATCAGCCCCAGCATTTT
CDR3: CASSPLGQGDGNQPQHF

size: -
J: TRBJ1-2
V: TRBV12-3/TRBV12-4
D: -
DNA: TGTGCCAGCAGTCCTCAGGGGCTCTATGGCTACACCTTC
CDR3: CASSPQGLYGYTF

size: -
J: TRBJ2-1
V: TRBV19
D: -
DNA: TGTGCCAGTAGTTTCACCGGGACACCTTACAATGAGCAGTTCTTC
CDR3: CASSFTGTPYNEQFF

size: -
J: TRBJ1-1
V: TRBV12-3/TRBV12-4
D: -
DNA: TGTGCCAGCAGTTTAGCACCAGACAGCCTTGCTTTCTTT
CDR3: CASSLAPDSLAFF

size: -
J: TRBJ2-1
V: TRBV6-5
D: -
DNA: TGTGCCAGCAGTTATGGGGGGTTGGAGGAGCAGTTCTTC
CDR3: CASSYGGLEEQFF

size: -
J: TRBJ2-7
V: TRBV5-5
D: -
DNA: TGTGCCAGCAGCCTGGTGTCCCTTTCAGGGCTACCCTACGAGCAGTACTTC
CDR3: CASSLVSLSGLPYEQYF

size: -
J: TRBJ1-1
V: TRBV29-1
D: -
DNA: TGCAGCGTTGAATCCGGACAGACAGCTTTCTTT
CDR3: CSVESGQTAFF

size: -
J: TRBJ2-1
V: TRBV9
D: TRBD2
DNA: TGTGCCAGCAGCGTAGGTGTAGCGGGGGGTAGTTATGAGCAGTTCTTC
CDR3: CASSVGVAGGSYEQFF

size: -
J: TRBJ1-1
V: TRBV4-1
D: -
DNA: TGCGCCAGCAGCCAAGGGTTGTTCTCGGGCAGGGGCATGAACACTGAAGCTTTCTTT
CDR3: CASSQGLFSGRGMNTEAFF

size: -
J: TRBJ2-7
V: TRBV7-2
D: -
DNA: TGTGCCAGCAGCCTAACCAGACACTACGAGCAGTACTTC
CDR3: CASSLTRHYEQYF

size: few
J: TRBJ1-2
V: TRBV5-1
D: -
DNA: TGCGCCAGCAGCTTGACGACAGCTTCGACTAACTATGGCTACACCTTC
CDR3: CASSLTTASTNYGYTF

size: -
J: TRBJ2-5
V: TRBV10-3
D: -
DNA: TGTGCCATCGGTGGACAGCCACAAGAGACCCAGTACTTC
CDR3: CAIGGQPQETQYF

size: -
J: TRBJ2-3
V: TRBV7-9
D: TRBD2
DNA: TGTGCCAGCAGCCCGGTGGGGACTAGCGGGAGCCGGACAGATACGCAGTATTTT
CDR3: CASSPVGTSGSRTDTQYF

size: -
J: TRBJ2-3
V: TRBV5-1
D: TRBD2
DNA: TGCGCCAGCAGCTTGGGCGGCGGGGGGGAGGCAGATACGCAGTATTTT
CDR3: CASSLGGGGEADTQYF

size: -
J: TRBJ2-7
V: TRBV11-2
D: -
DNA: TGTGCCAGCAGCTTCTCTAGCCAAAGAGGTGCTTGGTACGAGCAGTACTTC
CDR3: CASSFSSQRGAWYEQYF

size: -
J: TRBJ2-3
V: TRBV7-2
D: -
DNA: TGTGCCAGCAGCTTAGTCGGGGTACTCACAGATACGCAGTATTTT
CDR3: CASSLVGVLTDTQYF

size: once
J: TRBJ1-5
V: TRBV11-3
D: TRBD1
DNA: TGTGCCAGCAGCTTAGTAGGGGGCTTGAATCAGCCCCAGCATTTT
CDR3: CASSLVGGLNQPQHF

size: once
J: TRBJ2-5
V: TRBV6-2/TRBV6-3
D: TRBD1
DNA: TGTGCCAGCAGTTACACCCGGACAGGGGGCCTCCGTCAAGAGACCCAGTACTTC
CDR3: CASSYTRTGGLRQETQYF

size: few
J: TRBJ1-4
V: TRBV2
D: TRBD1
DNA: TGTGCCAGCAGGGAAGGGACAGGGACAGAAAAACTGTTTTTT
CDR3: CASREGTGTEKLFF

size: few
J: TRBJ1-2
V: TRBV5-6
D: -
DNA: TGTGCCAGCAGCTCGGGAGGGGGTAGCTATGGCTACACCTTC
CDR3: CASSSGGGSYGYTF